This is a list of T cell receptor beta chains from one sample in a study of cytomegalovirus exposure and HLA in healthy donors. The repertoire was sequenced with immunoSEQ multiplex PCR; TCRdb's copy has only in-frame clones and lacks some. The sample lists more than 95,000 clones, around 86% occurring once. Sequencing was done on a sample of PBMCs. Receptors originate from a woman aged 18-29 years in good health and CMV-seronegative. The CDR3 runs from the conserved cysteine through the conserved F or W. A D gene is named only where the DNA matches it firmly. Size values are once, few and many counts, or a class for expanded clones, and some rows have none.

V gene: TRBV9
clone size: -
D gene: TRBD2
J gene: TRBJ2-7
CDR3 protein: CASSEGGAGGIYEQYF
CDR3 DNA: TGTGCCAGCAGCGAGGGGGGAGCGGGAGGCATCTACGAGCAGTACTTC

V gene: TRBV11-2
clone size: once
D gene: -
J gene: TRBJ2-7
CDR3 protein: CASSFGQLLSYEQYF
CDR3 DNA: TGTGCCAGCAGCTTTGGACAGCTGCTCTCCTACGAGCAGTACTTC

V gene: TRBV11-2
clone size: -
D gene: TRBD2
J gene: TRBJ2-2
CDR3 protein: CASSSRGTSGRGTGELFF
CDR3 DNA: TGTGCCAGCAGCTCTAGGGGCACTAGCGGGAGAGGAACCGGGGAGCTGTTTTTT

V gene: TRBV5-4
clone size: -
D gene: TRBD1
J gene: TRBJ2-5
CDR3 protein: CASSFTGGETQYF
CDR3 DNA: TGTGCCAGCAGCTTCACAGGGGGGGAGACCCAGTACTTC

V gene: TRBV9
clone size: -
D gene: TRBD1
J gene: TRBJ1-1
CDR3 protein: CASSSTGKLFMNTEAFF
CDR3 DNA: TGTGCCAGCAGCTCGACAGGGAAACTTTTCATGAACACTGAAGCTTTCTTT

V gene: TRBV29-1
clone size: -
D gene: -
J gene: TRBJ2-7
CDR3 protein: CSVGVGVISYF
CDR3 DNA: TGCAGCGTTGGCGTGGGAGTTATCTCGTACTTC

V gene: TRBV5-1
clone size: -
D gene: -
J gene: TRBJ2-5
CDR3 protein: CASSLAVLPEGGPTETQYF
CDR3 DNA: TGCGCCAGCAGCTTGGCCGTATTGCCGGAGGGCGGGCCCACAGAGACCCAGTACTTC

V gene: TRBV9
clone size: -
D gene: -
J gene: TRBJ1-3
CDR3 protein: CASSVGEGAAGNTIYF
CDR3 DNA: TGTGCCAGCAGCGTAGGTGAGGGAGCGGCTGGAAACACCATATATTTT

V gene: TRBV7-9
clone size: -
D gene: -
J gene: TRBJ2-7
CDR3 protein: CASGRRASYEQYF
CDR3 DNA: TGTGCCAGCGGGCGGAGGGCCTCCTACGAGCAGTACTTC

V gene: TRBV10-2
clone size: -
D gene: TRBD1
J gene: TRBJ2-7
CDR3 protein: CASRWDSSYEQYF
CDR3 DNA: TGCGCCAGCAGATGGGACAGCTCCTACGAGCAGTACTTC

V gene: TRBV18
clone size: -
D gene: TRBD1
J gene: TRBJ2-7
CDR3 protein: CASSPRDRLGEQYF
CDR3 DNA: TGTGCCAGCTCACCCCGGGACAGGTTGGGCGAGCAGTACTTC

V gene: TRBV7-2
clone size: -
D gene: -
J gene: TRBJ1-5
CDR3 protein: CASSLNQGHQPQHF
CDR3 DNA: TGTGCCAGCAGCCTAAACCAGGGGCATCAGCCCCAGCATTTT

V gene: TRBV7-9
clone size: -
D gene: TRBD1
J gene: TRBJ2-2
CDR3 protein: CASSRTGYTGELFF
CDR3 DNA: TGTGCCAGCAGCCGGACAGGGTACACCGGGGAGCTGTTTTTT

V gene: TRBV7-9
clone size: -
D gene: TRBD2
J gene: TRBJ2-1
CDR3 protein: CASSARLAVFYNEQFF
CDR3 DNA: TGTGCCAGCAGCGCACGACTAGCGGTATTTTACAATGAGCAGTTCTTC

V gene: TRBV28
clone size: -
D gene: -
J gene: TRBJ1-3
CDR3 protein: CASSFAALSGNTIYF
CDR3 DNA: TGTGCCAGCAGTTTTGCGGCACTCTCTGGAAACACCATATATTTT